Given below is one T cell receptor (beta chain) in context. This record belongs to a study of T-cell reconstitution after alpha-beta-depleted transplantation in children. From germline, CDR1 is SGHTA and CDR2 FQGTGA. Trimming left V 2 bases short and J 8 bases short, with 9 bases between. The CDR3 loop spans 13 amino acids. Preparation of the TCRbeta library involved a method that used unique molecular identifiers. TCRdb re-called the PCR reads with MiXCR, one entry per CDR3 protein. Of 500,000 to 750,000 distinct CDR3 sequences listed, 10% to 15% are singletons. V and J are TRBV7-3 and TRBJ1-4, with D uncertain. The clonotype comes from a male patient younger than 18 who had a stem cell transplant for acute myeloid leukemia, so the T cells may come from the graft donor. Here the sequenced sample was PBMCs, mostly from graft donor cells, taken 360 days after TCRalphabeta/CD19-depleted stem cell transplant. The CDR3 DNA sequence: TGTGCCAGCAGCTTATCCCCCTCAGAAAAACTGTTTTTT. Its protein product is CASSLSPSEKLFF.